This T cell receptor (beta chain) comes out of a study of OX40 agonist ivuxolimab in advanced cancers. Study background: People who had prior anti-PD-1, anti-PD-L1 or anti-CTLA-4 therapy could take part, and approximately 43% had some. Study results and caveats: Some nonresponders likewise displayed low normalized T-cell clonal expansion. Undetermined was the antigen specificity of the expanded peripheral T cells.

The CDR3 spans 15 residues. Germline V gene lookup returns CDR1 PRHDT and CDR2 FYEKMQ (reference sequence). The trim removed 5 bases at V and 0 bases at J, leaving 7 bases unmatched. Remarks on this clone: No antigen is known for it.

Sequenced by immunoSEQ multiplex PCR; TCRdb stores in-frame clones only, minus some. The sample includes about 24,000 clones, 75% to 85% of them seen just once. This sequence joins TRBV13 and TRBJ2-7, with TRBD2 matching 7 bases. The sequencing used CD4+ or CD8+ T cells sorted from blood, collected in a trial of the OX40 agonist ivuxolimab. The receptor comes from an adult with an advanced solid tumor such as melanoma, head and neck, liver or kidney cancer. The CDR3 DNA reads as TGTGCCAGCAGCCGCGGGAGCCAGAGCTCCTACGAGCAGTACTTC. It specifies CASSRGSQSSYEQYF. Using reference TRBV13 and TRBJ2-7 for the parts outside the CDR3, the full variable domain is AAGVIQSPRHLIKEKRETATLKCYPIPRHDTVYWYQQGPGQDPQFLISFYEKMQSDKGSIPDRFSAQQFSDYHSELNMSSLELGDSALYFCASSRGSQSSYEQYFGPGTRLTVT.